Presented here are 20 T cell receptor beta chains from one specimen sequenced in a study of EBV T-cell therapy then PD-1 blockade in nasopharyngeal carcinoma. Treatment described: AdE1-LMPpoly-expanded autologous EBV-specific T-cell therapy followed by anti-PD-1 nivolumab. These TCRs' antigens remain unknown. Using immunoSEQ multiplex PCR, the repertoire was profiled, and TCRdb retains in-frame clones only, with some absent. This repertoire shows roughly 20,000 clones, approximately 84% found once; its top ten account for around 30%. The starting material was CD8+ T cells from blood, obtained at roughly day 33 from a patient whose treatment included autologous EBV-specific T cells and nivolumab. All receptors come from a man between 40 and 49 years old with nasopharyngeal carcinoma.

V usage is TRBV5-4 and J usage is TRBJ2-3; a possible D gene is TRBD1 (5 bases). Germline loops: CDR1 SGHNT, CDR2 YYREEE (reference sequence). This CDR3 is built from 15 residues. V lost 6 bases and J lost 0, with 14 bases in between. The CDR3 coding sequence is TGTGCCAGCACCGGACACCAGAGTAGCACAGATACGCAGTATTTT. Protein: CASTGHQSSTDTQYF.

The V and J genes are TRBV24-1 and TRBJ1-2, with D unresolved. The CDR3 runs 12 residues. Germline-derived CDR1 and CDR2 are KGHDR and SFDVKD. V shed 8 bases and J shed 4 bases, with 10 bases lying between them. The DNA of the CDR3 is TGTGCCACCACCGATGAGGGCTATGGCTACACCTTC. This translates into CATTDEGYGYTF.

This chain uses TRBV7-8 with TRBJ1-1; D gene ambiguous. V lost 3 bases and J 7 bases, leaving 15 bases between the germline ends. From germline, CDR1 is SGHVS and CDR2 FQNEAQ. The CDR3 has 14 amino acids. The CDR3 spells CASSFLYIGDEAFF. CDR3 DNA sequence: TGTGCCAGCAGCTTTCTCTATATCGGGGATGAAGCTTTCTTT.

The chain combines TRBV27 with TRBJ1-1; D possibly corresponds to TRBD1 (6 bases). The germline V gene encodes CDR1 MNHEY and CDR2 SMNVEV (reference sequence). V gave up 4 bases and J gave up 11 bases, with 20 bases separating them. The CDR3 covers 14 residues. In nucleotides, the CDR3 is TGTGCCAGCAGTTCCCGAGGTTGGGGGCAAAAGGCTTTCTTT. The encoded protein is CASSSRGWGQKAFF.

The chain is built from TRBV4-1 and TRBJ1-2; D ambiguous. CDR3 size: 14 residues. The germline CDR1 and CDR2 sequences are MGHRA and YSYEKL. The germline V and J ends were trimmed by 4 bases and 0 bases, with 9 bases remaining between them. The CDR3 here is CASSRSGPNYGYTF. CDR3 bases: TGCGCCAGCAGCCGCTCGGGCCCTAACTATGGCTACACCTTC.

V usage is TRBV19 and J usage is TRBJ2-1; 7 bases are a match to TRBD2. This CDR3 region has 15 residues. Germline CDR1 LNHDA, CDR2 SQIVND (reference sequence). The V segment lost 6 bases and the J segment 7 bases; nucleotides outside the gene matches: 12. The CDR3: CASRGLLGGGNEQFF. In DNA, the CDR3 is TGTGCCAGTAGGGGTTTGTTGGGGGGGGGAAATGAGCAGTTCTTC.

This clone appeared a single time. The chain combines TRBV27 with TRBJ1-5; TRBD1 aligns across 7 bases. V was pared by 6 bases and J by 6 bases, with 8 bases of the junction left unmatched. CDR1 is MNHEY and CDR2 is SMNVEV in the germline V gene (reference sequence). The CDR3 has 14 amino acids. The DNA for the CDR3 is TGTGCCAGCAGGGAGACAGGGTCTAGTCAGCCCCAGCATTTT. Translating it yields CASRETGSSQPQHF.

This rearrangement joins TRBV6-4 to TRBJ2-1, with 10 bases matching TRBD2. Germline V lookup: CDR1 MRHNA, CDR2 SNTAGT. Losses at the gene ends were 4 bases for V and 5 bases for J; bases not matched to a gene: 5. This CDR3 has 15 residues. CDR3 region: CASSALAGTHNEQFF. The CDR3 DNA follows: TGTGCCAGCAGTGCACTAGCGGGGACTCACAATGAGCAGTTCTTC.

The CDR3 DNA follows: TGTGCCAGCAGTACCACAGGAGCTAACTATGGCTACACCTTC. Its protein product is CASSTTGANYGYTF. J is TRBJ1-2 and V is TRBV6-5; possibly TRBD1 for D (5 bases). V was clipped by 5 bases and J by 0 bases, with 10 bases between them. Germline values: CDR1 MNHEY, CDR2 SVGAGI. This CDR3 is 14 amino acids long.

V gene TRBV6-4 combines with J gene TRBJ2-1, with a possible D match to TRBD2 (6 bases). Germline lookup yields CDR1 MRHNA and CDR2 SNTAGT. The V and J ends lost 5 bases and 4 bases respectively, with 15 bases between them. The CDR3 covers 15 residues. In nucleotides, the CDR3 is TGTGCCAGCAGTAGGAGTAGCGGACCATACAATGAGCAGTTCTTC. Its protein product is CASSRSSGPYNEQFF.

The chain joins TRBV5-1 to TRBJ1-1; no clear D gene. Trimming cost V 0 bases and J 1 base, with 10 bases left between them. The CDR3 runs to 15 residues. The germline V gene encodes CDR1 SGHRS and CDR2 YFSETQ. CDR3 in DNA: TGCGCCAGCAGCTTGGTTTACGGAGGGAACACTGAAGCTTTCTTT. It translates to CASSLVYGGNTEAFF.

The genes are TRBV12-3 or TRBV12-4 and TRBJ1-5; D is ambiguous. Between the trimmed V and J ends, which lost 7 bases and 7 bases, there was a span of 11 bases. There are 12 residues in the CDR3. CDR3 DNA: TGTGCCAGCAACGACGCTAACCAGCCCCAGCATTTT. Its protein is CASNDANQPQHF.

This clone was observed once. The chain recombines TRBV24-1 with TRBJ2-7, with 7 bases aligning to TRBD1. This CDR3 spans 13 amino acids. Germline trimming cut 7 bases from V and 2 bases from J; bases unmatched to any gene: 4. CDR1 KGHDR and CDR2 SFDVKD come from the germline V gene. For the CDR3, the DNA is TGTGCCACCAGGGGGGACAGAACCTACGAGCAGTACTTC. As protein: CATRGDRTYEQYF.

As for this clone: This CDR3 is also generated by other DNA sequences in the sample. The chain links TRBV7-2 to TRBJ1-5; D is possibly TRBD1 (6 bases). The V and J ends lost 6 bases and 7 bases respectively, with 16 bases between them. Germline V gives CDR1 SGHTA, CDR2 FQGNSA. The CDR3 has 14 amino acids. CDR3 bases: TGTGCCAGCAGTTCGGGGGGCGGGAGCCAGCCCCAGCATTTT. Translated: CASSSGGGSQPQHF.

This clone was seen once. The genes are TRBV6-4 and TRBJ2-3, with D perhaps TRBD1 (6 bases). The germline gives CDR1 MRHNA, CDR2 SNTAGT. Trimming cost V 4 bases and J 4 bases, with 12 bases left between them. The CDR3 spans 14 residues. The CDR3 loop is CASSAGEGADTQYF. DNA of the CDR3: TGTGCCAGCAGTGCTGGCGAGGGGGCAGATACGCAGTATTTT.

The J gene is TRBJ2-3, the V gene TRBV6-1, with 7 bases identical to TRBD1. Germline V CDR1 and CDR2: MNHNS, SASEGT. Trimming took 7 bases from V and 0 from J; bases not matched to a gene: 7. The CDR3 spans 15 residues. The CDR3 is CASTTGDPSTDTQYF. CDR3 in DNA: TGTGCCAGCACCACAGGGGATCCTAGCACAGATACGCAGTATTTT.

The V call is TRBV7-2, the J call TRBJ2-7; possible D gene TRBD1, 6 bases. Germline assignment: CDR1 SGHTA and CDR2 FQGNSA. The CDR3 runs to 16 residues. Trimming shortened V by 3 bases and J by 5 bases, and 20 bases separated the two germline ends. The CDR3 nucleotides are TGTGCCAGCAGCTTTATCATGGTCAGGGGACGCGACGAGCAGTACTTC. Translation gives CASSFIMVRGRDEQYF. The full variable domain, in which reference TRBV7-2 and TRBJ2-7 provide the parts outside the CDR3, is GAGVSQSPSNKVTEKGKDVELRCDPISGHTALYWYRQSLGQGLEFLIYFQGNSAPDKSGLPSDRFSAERTGGSVSTLTIQRTQQEDSAVYLCASSFIMVRGRDEQYFGPGTRLTVT.

This rearrangement joins TRBV27 to TRBJ2-7, with 8 positions matching TRBD2. J lost 2 bases, V lost 0 bases, and 6 bases had no gene match. This CDR3 has 16 amino acids. Germline CDR1 reads MNHEY; CDR2 reads SMNVEV (reference sequence). CDR3 loop: CASSLSRGAPTYEQYF. As DNA, the CDR3 is TGTGCCAGCAGTTTATCGCGGGGGGCCCCCACCTACGAGCAGTACTTC.

V gene TRBV5-6 combines with J gene TRBJ2-1; 10 bases map to TRBD1. The CDR3 runs to 16 residues. With V trimmed by 0 bases and J by 3 bases, 3 bases remained unmatched. The V gene's germline CDR1 is SGHDT and CDR2 YYEEEE. CDR3 nucleotides: TGTGCCAGCAGCTTGGCGGGACAGGGGATCTACAATGAGCAGTTCTTC. This gives the protein CASSLAGQGIYNEQFF.

This rearrangement joins TRBV9 to TRBJ2-1; 8 bases match TRBD2. This CDR3 has 14 residues. CDR1 and CDR2 from the germline V gene are SGDLS and YYNGEE. V trimming: 4 bases; J trimming: 7 bases; junction bases outside the gene matches: 7. The CDR3 sequence is CASSPVIAGNEQFF. The DNA of the CDR3 is TGTGCCAGCAGCCCGGTGATAGCGGGGAATGAGCAGTTCTTC.